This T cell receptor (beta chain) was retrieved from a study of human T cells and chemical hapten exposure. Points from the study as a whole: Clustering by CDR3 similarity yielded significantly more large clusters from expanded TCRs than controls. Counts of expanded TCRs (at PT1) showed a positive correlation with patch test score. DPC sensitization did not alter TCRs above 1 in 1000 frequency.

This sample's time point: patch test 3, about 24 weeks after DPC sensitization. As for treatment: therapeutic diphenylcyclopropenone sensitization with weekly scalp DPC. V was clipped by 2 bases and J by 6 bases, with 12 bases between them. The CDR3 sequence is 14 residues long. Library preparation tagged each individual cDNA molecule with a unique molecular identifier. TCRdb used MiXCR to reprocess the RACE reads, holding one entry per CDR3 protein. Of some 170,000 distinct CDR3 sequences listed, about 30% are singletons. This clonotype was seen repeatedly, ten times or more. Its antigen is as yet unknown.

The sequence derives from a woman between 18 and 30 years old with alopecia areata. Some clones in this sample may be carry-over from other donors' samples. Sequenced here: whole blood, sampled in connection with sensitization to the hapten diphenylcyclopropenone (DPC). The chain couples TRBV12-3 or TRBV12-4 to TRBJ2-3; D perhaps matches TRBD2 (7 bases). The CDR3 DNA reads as TGTGCCAGCAGTTTACGGGGGGCAGTGGATACGCAGTATTTT. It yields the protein CASSLRGAVDTQYF.